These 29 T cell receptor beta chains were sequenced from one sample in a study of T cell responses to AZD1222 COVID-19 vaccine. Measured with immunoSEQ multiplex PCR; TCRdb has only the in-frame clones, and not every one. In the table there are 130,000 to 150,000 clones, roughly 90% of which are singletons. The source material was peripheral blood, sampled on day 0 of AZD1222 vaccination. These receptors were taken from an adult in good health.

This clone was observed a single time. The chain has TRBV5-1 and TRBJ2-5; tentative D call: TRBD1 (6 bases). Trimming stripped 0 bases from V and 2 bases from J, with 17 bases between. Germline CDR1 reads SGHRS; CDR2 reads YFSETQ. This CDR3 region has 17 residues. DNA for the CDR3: TGCGCCAGCAGCTTGGGGGGGACAACAGGGAGACAAGAGACCCAGTACTTC. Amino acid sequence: CASSLGGTTGRQETQYF.

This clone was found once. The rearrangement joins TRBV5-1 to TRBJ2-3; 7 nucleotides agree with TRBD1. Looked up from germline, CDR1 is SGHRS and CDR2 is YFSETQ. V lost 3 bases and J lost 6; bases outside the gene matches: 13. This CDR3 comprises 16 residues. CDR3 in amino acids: CASSSRDRVSSDTQYF. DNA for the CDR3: TGCGCCAGCAGCTCTCGTGACAGGGTCAGCTCGGATACGCAGTATTTT.

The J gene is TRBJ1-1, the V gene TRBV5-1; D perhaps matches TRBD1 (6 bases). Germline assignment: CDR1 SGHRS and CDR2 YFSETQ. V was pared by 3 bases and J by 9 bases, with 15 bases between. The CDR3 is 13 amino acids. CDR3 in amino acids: CASSWSRTDQAFF. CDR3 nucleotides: TGCGCCAGCAGCTGGTCTCGGACAGACCAAGCTTTCTTT.

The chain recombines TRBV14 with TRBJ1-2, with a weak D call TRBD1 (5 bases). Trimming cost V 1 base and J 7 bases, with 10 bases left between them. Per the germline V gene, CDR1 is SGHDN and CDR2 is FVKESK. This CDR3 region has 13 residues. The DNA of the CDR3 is TGTGCCAGCAGCCAAGCGGGGGGGTTTGGCTACACCTTC. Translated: CASSQAGGFGYTF.

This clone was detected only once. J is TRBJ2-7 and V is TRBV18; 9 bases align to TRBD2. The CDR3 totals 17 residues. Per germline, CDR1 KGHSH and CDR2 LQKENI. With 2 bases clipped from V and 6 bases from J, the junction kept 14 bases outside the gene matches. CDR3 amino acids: CASSPTTGTSWSAEQYF. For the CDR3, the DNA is TGTGCCAGCTCACCAACAACCGGGACTAGCTGGTCGGCCGAGCAGTACTTC.

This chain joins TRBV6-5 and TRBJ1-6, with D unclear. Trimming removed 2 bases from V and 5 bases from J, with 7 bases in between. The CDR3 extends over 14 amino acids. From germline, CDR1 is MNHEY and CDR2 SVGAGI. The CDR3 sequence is CASSYDKNNSPLHF. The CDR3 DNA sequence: TGTGCCAGCAGTTACGACAAAAATAATTCACCCCTCCACTTT.

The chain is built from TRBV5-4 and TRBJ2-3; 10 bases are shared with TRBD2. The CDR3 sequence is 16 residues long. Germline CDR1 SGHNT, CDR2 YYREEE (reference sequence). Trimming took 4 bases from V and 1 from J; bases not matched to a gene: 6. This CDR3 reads CASSVPTSGGTDTQYF. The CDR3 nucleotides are TGTGCCAGCAGCGTACCAACTAGCGGGGGCACAGATACGCAGTATTTT.

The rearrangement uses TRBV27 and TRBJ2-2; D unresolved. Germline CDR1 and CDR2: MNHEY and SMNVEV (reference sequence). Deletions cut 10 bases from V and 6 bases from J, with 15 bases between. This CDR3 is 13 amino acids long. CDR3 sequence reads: CATSVLGAGELFF. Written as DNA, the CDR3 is TGTGCCACCTCGGTCCTTGGGGCCGGGGAGCTGTTTTTT.

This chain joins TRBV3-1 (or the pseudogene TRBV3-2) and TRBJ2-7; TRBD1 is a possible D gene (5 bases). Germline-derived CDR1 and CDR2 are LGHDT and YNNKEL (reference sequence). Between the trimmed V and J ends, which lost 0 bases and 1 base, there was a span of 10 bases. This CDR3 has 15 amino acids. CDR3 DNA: TGTGCCAGCAGCCAAGACAGGGTGGAATCCTACGAGCAGTACTTC. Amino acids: CASSQDRVESYEQYF.

The CDR3 bases are TGTGCCAGCAGCTTAAGGGCACTAGCGGGAGGCTTCTACGAGCAGTACTTC. This gives the protein CASSLRALAGGFYEQYF. J is TRBJ2-7 and V is TRBV7-6; 12 nucleotides line up with TRBD2. With V trimmed by 2 bases and J by 3 bases, 8 bases remained unmatched. This CDR3 is built from 17 residues. Germline V CDR1 and CDR2: SGHVS, FNYEAQ. The complete variable domain, with remaining parts taken from reference TRBV7-6 and TRBJ2-7, reads GAGVSQSPRYKVTKRGQDVALRCDPISGHVSLYWYRQALGQGPEFLTYFNYEAQQDKSGLPNDRFSAERPEGSISTLTIQRTEQRDSAMYRCASSLRALAGGFYEQYFGPGTRLTVT.

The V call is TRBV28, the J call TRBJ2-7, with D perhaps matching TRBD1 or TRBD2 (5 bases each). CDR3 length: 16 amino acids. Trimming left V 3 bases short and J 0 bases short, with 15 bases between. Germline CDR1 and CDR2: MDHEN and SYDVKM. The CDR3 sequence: CASSLGRRISSYEQYF. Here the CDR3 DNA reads TGTGCCAGCAGTTTGGGACGCAGGATCAGCTCCTACGAGCAGTACTTC.

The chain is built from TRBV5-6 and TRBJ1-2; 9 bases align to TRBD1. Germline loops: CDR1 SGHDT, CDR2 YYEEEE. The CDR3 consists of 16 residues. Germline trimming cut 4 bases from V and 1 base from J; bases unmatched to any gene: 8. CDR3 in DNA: TGTGCCAGCAGCCCCGCCGACAGGGGGGTTAACTATGGCTACACCTTC. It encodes CASSPADRGVNYGYTF.

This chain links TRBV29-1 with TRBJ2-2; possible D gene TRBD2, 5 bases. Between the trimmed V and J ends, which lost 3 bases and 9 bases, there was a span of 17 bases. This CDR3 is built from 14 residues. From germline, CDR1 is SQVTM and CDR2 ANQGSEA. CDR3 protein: CSVDGAGPLRELFF. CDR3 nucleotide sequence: TGCAGCGTTGACGGTGCGGGTCCTCTGAGGGAGCTGTTTTTT.

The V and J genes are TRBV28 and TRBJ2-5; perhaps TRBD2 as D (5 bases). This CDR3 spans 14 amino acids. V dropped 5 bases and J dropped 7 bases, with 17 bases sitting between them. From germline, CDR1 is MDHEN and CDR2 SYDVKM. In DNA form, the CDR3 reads TGTGCCAGCAGTCTTACGACGAGGAGCGGGACCCAGTACTTC. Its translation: CASSLTTRSGTQYF.

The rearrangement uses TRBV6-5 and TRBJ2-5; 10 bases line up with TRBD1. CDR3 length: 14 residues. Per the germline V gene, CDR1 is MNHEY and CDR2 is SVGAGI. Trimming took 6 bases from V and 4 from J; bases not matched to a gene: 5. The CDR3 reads CASRRDRGGETQYF. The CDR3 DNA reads TGTGCCAGCAGAAGGGACAGGGGTGGAGAGACCCAGTACTTC.

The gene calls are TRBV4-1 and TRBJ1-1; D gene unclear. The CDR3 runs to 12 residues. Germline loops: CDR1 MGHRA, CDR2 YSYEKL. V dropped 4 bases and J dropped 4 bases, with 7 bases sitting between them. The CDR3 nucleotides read TGCGCCAGCAGCCCACTGGGCACTGAAGCTTTCTTT. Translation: CASSPLGTEAFF.

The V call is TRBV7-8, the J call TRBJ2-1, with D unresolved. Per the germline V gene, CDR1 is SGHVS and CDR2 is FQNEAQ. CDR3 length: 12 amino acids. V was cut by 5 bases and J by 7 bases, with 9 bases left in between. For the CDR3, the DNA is TGTGCCAGCAGCCCGCCGAGTAATGAGCAGTTCTTC. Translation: CASSPPSNEQFF. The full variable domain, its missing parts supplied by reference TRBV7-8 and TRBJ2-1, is GAGVSQSPRYKVAKRGQDVALRCDPISGHVSLFWYQQALGQGPEFLTYFQNEAQLDKSGLPSDRFFAERPEGSVSTLKIQRTQQEDSAVYLCASSPPSNEQFFGPGTRLTVL.

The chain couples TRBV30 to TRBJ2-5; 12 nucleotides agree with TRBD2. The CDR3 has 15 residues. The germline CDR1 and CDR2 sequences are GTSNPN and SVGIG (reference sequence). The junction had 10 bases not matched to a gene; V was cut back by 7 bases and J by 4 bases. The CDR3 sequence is CASGLAGTTVETQYF. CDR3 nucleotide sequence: TGTGCCTCGGGACTAGCGGGCACGACCGTAGAGACCCAGTACTTC.

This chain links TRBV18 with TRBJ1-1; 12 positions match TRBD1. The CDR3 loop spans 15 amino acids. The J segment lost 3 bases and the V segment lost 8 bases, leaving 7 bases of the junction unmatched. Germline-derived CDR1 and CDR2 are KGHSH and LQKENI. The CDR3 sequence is CASTGRDRGHTEAFF. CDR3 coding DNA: TGTGCCAGCACAGGACGGGACAGGGGGCACACTGAAGCTTTCTTT.

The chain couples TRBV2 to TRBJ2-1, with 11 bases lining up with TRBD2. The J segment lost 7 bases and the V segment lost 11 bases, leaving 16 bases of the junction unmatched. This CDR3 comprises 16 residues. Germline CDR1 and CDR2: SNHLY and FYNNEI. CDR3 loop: CAHRRGGLAELNEQFF. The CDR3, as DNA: TGTGCCCACCGACGAGGGGGACTAGCGGAATTAAATGAGCAGTTCTTC. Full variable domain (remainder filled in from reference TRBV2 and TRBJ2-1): EPEVTQTPSHQVTQMGQEVILRCVPISNHLYFYWYRQILGQKVEFLVSFYNNEISEKSEIFDDQFSVERPDGSNFTLKIRSTKLEDSAMYFCAHRRGGLAELNEQFFGPGTRLTVL.

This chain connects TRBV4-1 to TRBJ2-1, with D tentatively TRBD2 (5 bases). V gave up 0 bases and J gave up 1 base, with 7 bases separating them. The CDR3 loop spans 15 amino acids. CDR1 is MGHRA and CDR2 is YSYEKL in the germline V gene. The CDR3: CASSQESGSYNEQFF. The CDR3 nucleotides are TGCGCCAGCAGCCAAGAGTCGGGATCCTACAATGAGCAGTTCTTC.

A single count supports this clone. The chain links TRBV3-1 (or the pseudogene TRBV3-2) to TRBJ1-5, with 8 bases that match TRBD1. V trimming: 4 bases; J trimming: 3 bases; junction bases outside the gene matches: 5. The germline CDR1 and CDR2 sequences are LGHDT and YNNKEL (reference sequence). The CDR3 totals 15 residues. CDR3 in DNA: TGTGCCAGCAGCCCCGACAGGGGATACAATCAGCCCCAGCATTTT. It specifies CASSPDRGYNQPQHF.

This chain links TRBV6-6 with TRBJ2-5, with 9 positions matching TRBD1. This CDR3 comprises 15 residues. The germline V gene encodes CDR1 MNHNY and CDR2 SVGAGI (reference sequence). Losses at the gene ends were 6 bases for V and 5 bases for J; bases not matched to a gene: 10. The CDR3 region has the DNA TGTGCCAGCAGGGACAGGGGAGGTCGGCCGGAGACCCAGTACTTC. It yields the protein CASRDRGGRPETQYF.

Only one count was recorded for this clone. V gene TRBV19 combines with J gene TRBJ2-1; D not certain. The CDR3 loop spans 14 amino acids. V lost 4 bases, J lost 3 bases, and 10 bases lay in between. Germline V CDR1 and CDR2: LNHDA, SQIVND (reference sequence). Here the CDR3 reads CASSTTLFYNEQFF. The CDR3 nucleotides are TGTGCCAGTAGTACAACCTTGTTCTACAATGAGCAGTTCTTC.

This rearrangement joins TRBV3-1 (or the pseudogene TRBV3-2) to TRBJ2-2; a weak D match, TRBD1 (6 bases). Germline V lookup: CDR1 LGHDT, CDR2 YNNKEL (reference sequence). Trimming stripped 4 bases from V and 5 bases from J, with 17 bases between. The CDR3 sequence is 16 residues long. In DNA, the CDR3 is TGTGCCAGCAGCCCCCACGTAGGGGGAGTAACCGGGGAGCTGTTTTTT. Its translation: CASSPHVGGVTGELFF.

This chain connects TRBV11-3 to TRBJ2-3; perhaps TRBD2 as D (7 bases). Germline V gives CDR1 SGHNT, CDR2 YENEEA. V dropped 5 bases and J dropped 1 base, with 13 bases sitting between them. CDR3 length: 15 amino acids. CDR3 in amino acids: CASSPHGGRTDTQYF. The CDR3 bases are TGTGCCAGCAGCCCGCACGGGGGGCGCACAGATACGCAGTATTTT.

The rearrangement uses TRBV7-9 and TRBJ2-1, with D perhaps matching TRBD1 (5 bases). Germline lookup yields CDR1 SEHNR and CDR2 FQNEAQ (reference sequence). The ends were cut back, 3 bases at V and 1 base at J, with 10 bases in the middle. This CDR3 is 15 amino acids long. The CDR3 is CASSFPGRSYNEQFF. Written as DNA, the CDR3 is TGTGCCAGCAGCTTTCCAGGGCGGTCCTACAATGAGCAGTTCTTC.

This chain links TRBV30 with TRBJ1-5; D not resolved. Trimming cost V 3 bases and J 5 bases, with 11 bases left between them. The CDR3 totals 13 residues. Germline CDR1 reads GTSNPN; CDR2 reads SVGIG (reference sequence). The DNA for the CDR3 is TGTGCCTGGAGCCAGAGGCAGGATCAGCCCCAGCATTTT. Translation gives CAWSQRQDQPQHF.

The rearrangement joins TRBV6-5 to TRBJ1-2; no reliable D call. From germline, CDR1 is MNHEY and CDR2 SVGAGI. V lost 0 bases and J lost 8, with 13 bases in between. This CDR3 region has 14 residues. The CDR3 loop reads CASSYSRAIRGYTF. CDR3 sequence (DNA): TGTGCCAGCAGTTACTCTAGAGCGATCCGAGGCTACACCTTC.